This T cell receptor beta chain was identified during a study of blood T cells in healthy people across ages (dated by TCRdb to the mid-2010s). With regard to the full study: In model experiments, roughly one uniquely barcoded TCR beta cDNA molecule per two T cells was captured by template switching. Age-related changes in TCR beta repertoire diversity were measured in the study by deep sequencing normalized with unique cDNA molecular identifiers. For two donors (one aged 18 to 30 and one aged 80 or older), the study analyzed two additional independent replicas of 1 million unique cDNA reads from the same blood draw. Donors were grouped into four age groups: young (average roughly 15 years), middle-aged (roughly 38), aged (around 60) and long-lived (about 82). To avoid experimental bias, donors of different ages were randomly spread across the sequencing lanes. The paper as a whole reports these results and caveats: There was a strong correlation between observed TCR beta diversity and the percentage of naive T cells measured by flow cytometry. Conclusive comparison of naive and antigen-experienced compartments was prevented by the profiling of bulk unsorted PBMCs. Compared with the aged group, the long-lived group had more naive CD4+ T cells, fewer expanded clones and increased TCR diversity, suggesting age selection. The CMV infection status of donors was not known, potentially confounding age-related changes in expanded clonotypes. Observed TCR beta diversity per million T cells fell roughly linearly with age, and a significant reduction was already apparent by age around 36. Total diversity estimates from one million sequenced T cells were considered lower bounds and underestimates.

The cysteine opens and the phenylalanine closes a CDR3 of 14 amino acids. Just CDR3 DNA is preserved here, 42 bases in frame from base 1. Library generation was performed with 5' RACE. The sample was run on an Illumina HiSeq 2500. A second PCR of roughly 7 to 12 cycles was run with a J-beta primer mix and a sample-barcoded 5' primer. A unique molecular identifier was introduced onto each TCR beta cDNA molecule by a template-switch 5' adaptor carrying 12 random nucleotides. Each sample yielded at least 2.5 million CDR3-containing paired-end reads. All of the RNA was converted into first-strand cDNA using the Mint cDNA synthesis kit, with a TRBC-specific oligonucleotide serving as the primer. Following uracil-DNA glycosylase treatment, a first 18-cycle PCR with universal primers M1SS and BC2_uni_R was performed on all cDNA. As for the original processing: For normalization, 1 million high-quality reads, each with a distinct molecular identifier, were randomly selected from each sample. Instead of being binned into consensus sequences, reads with shared molecular identifiers were discarded. MiTCR, with a Q25 quality threshold and the strictest error-elimination algorithm, was used for CDR3 identification, clonotype clustering and error correction. A nonparametric unseen species model with Euler transformation was used to estimate lower-bound total TCR beta diversity. TCRdb trimmed public reads at Q25 via fastp, called clones via MiXCR and kept in-frame beta chains. Every distinct CDR3 protein forms one entry, paired with its most common genes and DNA. The V and J calls and clone size come from TCRdb's table, not from the authors' own analysis. The sample table holds roughly 1.7 million distinct CDR3 sequences, of which roughly 32% were seen once. The ten biggest clones cover 11% of the sample.

Regarding this clonotype: Its antigen specificity is not known. Compared with germline, one end of the junction differs, possibly owing to a read error.

Systemically healthy Caucasian individuals from Russia, some 40 in total and aged roughly 6 to 90 years, were included as donors. Each donor gave 8 to 10 milliliters of peripheral blood, drawn into EDTA-treated Vacutainer tubes. PBMCs were isolated by Ficoll-Paque density-gradient centrifugation, with at least 7 million obtained per sample. Trizol reagent was used to extract total RNA from the PBMCs, yielding at least 6 micrograms per sample. For every donor, an aliquot of PBMCs went through flow cytometry to measure the percentages of naive CD45RAhigh/CD27high T cells. This receptor chain uses TRBV12-3 or TRBV12-4 and TRBJ2-7, and perhaps TRBD2 as D gene, on 5 matching bases. The sequence was collected from a woman younger than 45 in good health. The specimen sequenced was blood. The DNA sequence is TGTGTCAGCACCCCGTCAGGAGGCATTTACGAGCAGTACTTC. It translates to CVSTPSGGIYEQYF.